Sequencing of this TCR beta chain was carried out in a study of T cell responses to AZD1222 COVID-19 vaccine. Sequencing used immunoSEQ multiplex PCR; TCRdb keeps in-frame clones, though not all of them. The data contain roughly 140,000 clones, around 88% of them singletons. As regards this clone: Antigen: not known.

Germline values: CDR1 SGHTA, CDR2 FQGNSA. Trimming removed 3 bases from V and 4 bases from J, with 7 bases in between. This CDR3 has 13 residues. The study, taken as a whole, reports: Unmutated variant regions are reportedly targeted by nearly half of spike-specific TCRs. Only five to seven AZD1222 recipients tested seropositive at baseline.

The V and J genes are TRBV7-2 and TRBJ1-5; D is perhaps TRBD1 (5 bases). This clonotype was obtained from an adult in good health. The sample here was peripheral blood, taken on day 0 of AZD1222 vaccination. Here the CDR3 DNA reads TGTGCCAGCAGCTTCCAGGGTAATCAGCCCCAGCATTTT. The encoded protein is CASSFQGNQPQHF.